Listed below are T cell receptor beta chains from one sample, sequenced in a study of spatial heterogeneity in lung cancer. Via MiXCR, TCRdb re-called the 5' RACE reads, giving one row per CDR3 protein. The table shows about 48,000 distinct CDR3 sequences, with less than 6% occurring only once. Source: PBMCs, taken at surgery. These receptor sequences come from a male donor with early-stage non-small cell lung cancer. Each CDR3 is given with its conserved first and last residue. D genes are given only for firm matches. For some rows the clone size is stated as once, few or many, or as a class when expanded; others skip it.

cdr3_aa | cdr3_nt | d_call | j_call | clone_size | v_call
CASSTGTGGNEQYF | TGCGCCAGCAGCACCGGGACAGGGGGGAACGAGCAGTACTTC | TRBD1 | TRBJ2-7 | . | TRBV4-1
CASRRSSSYNEQFF | TGTGCCAGCAGGAGGTCCAGCTCCTACAATGAGCAGTTCTTC | . | TRBJ2-1 | many | TRBV7-2
CASSLDSVYRGLGMNTEAFF | TGTGCCAGCAGCCTCGACAGTGTTTACAGGGGGCTCGGGATGAACACTGAAGCTTTCTTT | TRBD1 | TRBJ1-1 | . | TRBV14
CASSGQDINYGYTF | TGTGCCAGCAGCGGACAGGATATTAACTATGGCTACACCTTC | TRBD1 | TRBJ1-2 | many | TRBV28
CASSLAGTGSYEQYF | TGTGCCAGCAGCTTAGCCGGGACAGGTTCCTACGAGCAGTACTTC | TRBD1 | TRBJ2-7 | many | TRBV7-2
CASSIDRTAMIWDYGYTF | TGTGCCAGTAGTATAGACAGGACAGCCATGATTTGGGACTATGGCTACACCTTC | . | TRBJ1-2 | many | TRBV19
CAWSVGGYTEAFF | TGTGCCTGGAGTGTCGGGGGTTACACTGAAGCTTTCTTT | . | TRBJ1-1 | many | TRBV30
CASSVARNTEAFF | TGTGCCAGCAGCGTAGCCAGGAACACTGAAGCTTTCTTT | . | TRBJ1-1 | many | TRBV9
CASSPGLAGVEQYF | TGTGCCAGTAGTCCGGGACTAGCGGGAGTTGAGCAGTACTTC | TRBD2 | TRBJ2-7 | . | TRBV19
CASSFRGVNTGELFF | TGTGCCAGCAGTTTTCGGGGGGTTAACACCGGGGAGCTGTTTTTT | TRBD2 | TRBJ2-2 | many | TRBV12-3/TRBV12-4
CASSYDYSATNEKLFF | TGTGCCAGCAGTTACGACTACAGCGCAACTAATGAAAAACTGTTTTTT | . | TRBJ1-4 | many | TRBV6-5
CASSRTSGRSYNEQFF | TGTGCCAGCAGTCGGACTAGCGGGAGGTCCTACAATGAGCAGTTCTTC | TRBD2 | TRBJ2-1 | many | TRBV6-5
CATSRGDITDTQYF | TGTGCCACCAGCAGAGGAGACATCACAGATACGCAGTATTTT | . | TRBJ2-3 | many | TRBV15
CASSATPGPPGETQYF | TGTGCCAGCAGCGCCACCCCCGGGCCCCCCGGAGAGACCCAGTACTTC | . | TRBJ2-5 | many | TRBV9
CASSPDHGNIQYF | TGTGCCAGCTCACCAGACCACGGGAACATTCAGTACTTC | . | TRBJ2-4 | . | TRBV18
CASSSRLAGADTQYF | TGTGCCAGCAGTTCTCGACTAGCGGGAGCAGATACGCAGTATTTT | TRBD2 | TRBJ2-3 | few | TRBV27
CASIISGGSKTGELFF | TGTGCCAGCATTATTAGCGGGGGGAGTAAAACCGGGGAGCTGTTTTTT | TRBD2 | TRBJ2-2 | many | TRBV9
CASSSSKDRGDTQYF | TGTGCCAGCAGCTCCTCCAAGGACAGGGGAGATACGCAGTATTTT | TRBD1 | TRBJ2-3 | many | TRBV7-9
CSARVDRGGGSNQPQHF | TGCAGTGCTAGAGTCGACAGGGGAGGTGGGAGCAATCAGCCCCAGCATTTT | TRBD1 | TRBJ1-5 | many | TRBV20-1
CASSPATSTDTQYF | TGTGCCAGCAGTCCGGCCACTAGCACAGATACGCAGTATTTT | . | TRBJ2-3 | few | TRBV28
CASSTTGQGRAEAFF | TGTGCCAGCAGCACCACGGGACAGGGGAGGGCTGAAGCTTTCTTT | TRBD1 | TRBJ1-1 | many | TRBV7-2
CAVEQGNAETQYF | TGTGCCGTCGAACAGGGGAACGCTGAGACCCAGTACTTC | TRBD1 | TRBJ2-5 | many | TRBV25-1
CASSFGAGQDTQYF | TGTGCCAGCAGTTTTGGGGCAGGGCAAGATACGCAGTATTTT | . | TRBJ2-3 | many | TRBV27
CASRGLSEAFF | TGTGCCAGCAGGGGTCTTTCTGAAGCTTTCTTT | . | TRBJ1-1 | many | TRBV6-5
CASSSGGSADTQYF | TGTGCCAGCAGTTCAGGGGGTTCGGCAGATACGCAGTATTTT | TRBD1 | TRBJ2-3 | many | TRBV7-3
CASSPHGGEQYF | TGTGCCAGCAGCCCCCATGGGGGCGAGCAGTACTTC | . | TRBJ2-7 | many | TRBV5-4
CASSPRGTSGRETQYF | TGCGCCAGCAGCCCCCGGGGGACTAGCGGGAGAGAGACCCAGTACTTC | TRBD2 | TRBJ2-5 | many | TRBV4-1
CSAQDLDEQYF | TGCAGCGCCCAGGACCTCGACGAGCAGTACTTC | . | TRBJ2-7 | many | TRBV29-1
CASSLGQGVGELFF | TGTGCCAGCAGCTTGGGACAGGGGGTCGGGGAGCTGTTTTTT | TRBD1 | TRBJ2-2 | many | TRBV5-4
CSASSAGIGADTQYF | TGCAGTGCTAGTTCAGCGGGAATTGGGGCAGATACGCAGTATTTT | TRBD2 | TRBJ2-3 | many | TRBV20-1
CASRRGANSQETQYF | TGTGCCAGCAGGCGAGGGGCTAATTCCCAAGAGACCCAGTACTTC | . | TRBJ2-5 | many | TRBV7-2
CASSEPGTDLNEQYF | TGTGCCAGCAGTGAACCCGGGACAGACCTAAACGAGCAGTACTTC | TRBD1 | TRBJ2-7 | few | TRBV6-1
CSPRPSSSYEQYF | TGCAGCCCTAGACCTTCGAGCTCCTACGAGCAGTACTTC | . | TRBJ2-7 | . | TRBV20-1
CASSPLPSETQYF | TGTGCCAGCAGCCCCCTCCCCAGCGAGACCCAGTACTTC | . | TRBJ2-5 | many | TRBV7-2
CASSSGTSLGEAFF | TGTGCCAGCAGCTCTGGGACTTCCCTTGGTGAAGCTTTCTTT | . | TRBJ1-1 | many | TRBV7-9